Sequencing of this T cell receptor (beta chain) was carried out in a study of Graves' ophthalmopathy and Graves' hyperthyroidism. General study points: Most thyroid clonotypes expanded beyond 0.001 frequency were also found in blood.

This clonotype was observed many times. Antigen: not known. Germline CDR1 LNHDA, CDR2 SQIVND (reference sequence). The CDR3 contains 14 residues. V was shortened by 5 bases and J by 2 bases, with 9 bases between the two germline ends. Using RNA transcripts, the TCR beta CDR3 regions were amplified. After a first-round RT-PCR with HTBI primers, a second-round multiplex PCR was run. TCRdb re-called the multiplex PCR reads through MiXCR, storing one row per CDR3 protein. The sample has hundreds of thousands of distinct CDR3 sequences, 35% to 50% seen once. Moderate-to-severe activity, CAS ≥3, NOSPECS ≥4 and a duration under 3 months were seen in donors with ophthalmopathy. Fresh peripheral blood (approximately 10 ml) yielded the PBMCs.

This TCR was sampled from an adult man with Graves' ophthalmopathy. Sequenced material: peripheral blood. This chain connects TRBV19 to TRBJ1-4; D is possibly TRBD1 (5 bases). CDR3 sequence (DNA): TGTGCCAGTAGTGACAGCTTTACTAATGAAAAACTGTTTTTT. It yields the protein CASSDSFTNEKLFF.